This passage covers 6 T cell receptor beta chains from one sample sequenced in a study of blood T cell repertoires in COVID-19. TCRdb keeps only in-frame clones here, not all; method: immunoSEQ multiplex PCR. The sample has roughly 200,000 clones; 84% are singletons. Sequencing input: peripheral blood. These receptors all come from a human donor in a cohort sampled during active COVID-19.

Regarding this clone: Distinct nucleotide sequences in the sample also encode this CDR3. The chain combines TRBV15 with TRBJ2-5; 7 bases are a match to TRBD1. V dropped 3 bases and J dropped 1; count of bases not matched to a gene: 2. Germline-derived CDR1 and CDR2 are LNHNV and YYDKDF (reference sequence). This CDR3 is 14 amino acids long. The chain's CDR3 is CATSRGDSQETQYF. CDR3 nucleotide sequence: TGTGCCACCAGCAGGGGGGACAGCCAAGAGACCCAGTACTTC.

This chain uses TRBV19 with TRBJ2-2; 8 bases agree with TRBD2. Germline values: CDR1 LNHDA, CDR2 SQIVND (reference sequence). The CDR3 covers 15 residues. The J segment lost 2 bases and the V segment lost 6 bases, leaving 5 bases of the junction unmatched. The chain's CDR3 is CASRGGRLNTGELFF. As DNA, the CDR3 is TGTGCCAGTAGGGGCGGGAGGCTAAACACCGGGGAGCTGTTTTTT.

This sequence joins TRBV5-1 and TRBJ2-5, with 7 bases lining up with TRBD2. Germline-derived CDR1 and CDR2 are SGHRS and YFSETQ. The V and J ends lost 2 bases and 5 bases, in that order; junction bases with no gene match: 9. This CDR3 contains 15 residues. The CDR3 spells CASSFGGNPIETQYF. The DNA for the CDR3 is TGCGCCAGCAGCTTCGGGGGGAACCCTATCGAGACCCAGTACTTC.

The chain employs TRBV7-2 and TRBJ2-1; 8 bases fit TRBD2. V shed 1 base, J shed 8 bases, and the junction held 4 bases outside the gene matches. The V gene's germline CDR1 is SGHTA and CDR2 FQGNSA. The CDR3 covers 14 residues. The CDR3 nucleotides are TGTGCCAGCAGCTTAGGGTTAGCGGGACATGAGCAGTTCTTC. Protein: CASSLGLAGHEQFF.

The gene calls are TRBV21-1 and TRBJ1-5; the table's D gene call, TRBD1, was not cross checked with the DNA. TRBV21-1 is flagged as a pseudogene. The CDR3 loop spans 14 amino acids. CDR3 amino acids: CASSDRVSCQPQHF. The CDR3 coding sequence is TGTGCCAGCAGCGACAGGGTAAGCTGTCAGCCCCAGCATTTT.

A note on this clone: The same CDR3 is also encoded by other DNA sequences in this sample. The J gene is TRBJ2-5, the V gene TRBV5-1; 11 bases match TRBD2. V trimming: 4 bases; J trimming: 0 bases; junction bases outside the gene matches: 8. CDR3 length: 17 residues. The germline V gene encodes CDR1 SGHRS and CDR2 YFSETQ. The DNA of the CDR3 is TGCGCCAGCAGCCTGGGACTAGCGGTTGGGTACCAAGAGACCCAGTACTTC. This gives the protein CASSLGLAVGYQETQYF.